The T cell receptor beta chain under discussion was sequenced for a study of long-term antiretroviral therapy in people with HIV. Samples were assayed with immunoSEQ v3.0 at survey level. Assay used: immunoSEQ multiplex PCR; TCRdb lists only in-frame clones, some missing. The data hold 9,500 to 12,000 clones, with approximately 90% observed a single time. Sequences were derived from unsorted PBMCs, sampled 0.2 years before starting antiretroviral therapy. The sequence came from a woman aged 35 to 49 with HIV.

The CDR3 coding sequence is TGTGCCAGCAGTTTAGGGGCTGCGAACACTGAAGCTTTCTTT. Translating it yields CASSLGAANTEAFF. The J gene is TRBJ1-1, the V gene TRBV27; possibly TRBD1 for D (5 bases). This CDR3 contains 14 residues. V lost 2 bases and J lost 1, with 8 bases in between. CDR1 MNHEY and CDR2 SMNVEV come from the germline V gene (reference sequence).